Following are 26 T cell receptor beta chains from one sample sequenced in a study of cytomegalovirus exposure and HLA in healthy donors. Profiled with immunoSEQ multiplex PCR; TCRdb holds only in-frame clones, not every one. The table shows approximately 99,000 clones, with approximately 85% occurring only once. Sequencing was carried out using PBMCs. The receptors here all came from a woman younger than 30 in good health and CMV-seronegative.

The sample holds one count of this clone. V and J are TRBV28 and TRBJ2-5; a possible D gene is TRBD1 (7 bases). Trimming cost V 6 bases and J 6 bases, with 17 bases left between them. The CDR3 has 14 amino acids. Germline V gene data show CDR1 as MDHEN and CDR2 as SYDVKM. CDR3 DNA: TGTGCCAGCAGGAACCCACAGGGGAGGAAGACCCAGTACTTC. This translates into CASRNPQGRKTQYF.

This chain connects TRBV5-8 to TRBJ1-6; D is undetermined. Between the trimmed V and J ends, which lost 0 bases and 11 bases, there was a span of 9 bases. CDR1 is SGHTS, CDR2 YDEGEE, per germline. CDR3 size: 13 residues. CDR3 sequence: CASSLAGSPPLHF. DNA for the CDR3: TGTGCCAGCAGCTTGGCCGGGTCTCCACCCCTCCACTTT.

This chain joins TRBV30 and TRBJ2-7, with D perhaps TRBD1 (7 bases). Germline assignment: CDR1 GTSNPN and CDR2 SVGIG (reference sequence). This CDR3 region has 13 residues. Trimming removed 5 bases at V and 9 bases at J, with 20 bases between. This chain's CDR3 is CAWAGQTLLRQYF. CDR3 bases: TGTGCCTGGGCGGGACAGACCTTGCTTAGGCAGTACTTC.

DNA for the CDR3: TGTGCCAGCCAGGTCCAGTTGAACACTGAAGCTTTCTTT. Protein product: CASQVQLNTEAFF. The chain uses TRBV5-4 and TRBJ1-1; D is unresolved. This CDR3 region has 13 residues. Per germline, CDR1 SGHNT and CDR2 YYREEE (reference sequence). Deletions cut 7 bases from V and 0 bases from J, with 10 bases between.

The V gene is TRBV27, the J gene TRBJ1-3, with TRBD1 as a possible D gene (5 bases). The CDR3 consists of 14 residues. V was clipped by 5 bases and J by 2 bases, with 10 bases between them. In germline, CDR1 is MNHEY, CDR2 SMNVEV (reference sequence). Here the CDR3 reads CASSQGRTGNTIYF. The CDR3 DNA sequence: TGTGCCAGCAGTCAGGGAAGGACTGGAAACACCATATATTTT.

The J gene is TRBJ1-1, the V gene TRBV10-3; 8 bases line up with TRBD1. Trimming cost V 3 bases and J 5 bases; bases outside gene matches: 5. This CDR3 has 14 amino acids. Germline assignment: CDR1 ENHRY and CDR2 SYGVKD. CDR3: CAISDDRGGTEAFF. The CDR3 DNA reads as TGTGCCATCAGTGACGACAGGGGAGGAACTGAAGCTTTCTTT.

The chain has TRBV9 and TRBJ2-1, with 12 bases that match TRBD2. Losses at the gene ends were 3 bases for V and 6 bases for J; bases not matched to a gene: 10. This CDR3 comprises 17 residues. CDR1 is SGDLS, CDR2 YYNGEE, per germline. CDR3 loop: CASSAGTSGWMGNEQFF. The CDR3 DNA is TGTGCCAGCAGCGCGGGGACTAGCGGGTGGATGGGCAATGAGCAGTTCTTC.

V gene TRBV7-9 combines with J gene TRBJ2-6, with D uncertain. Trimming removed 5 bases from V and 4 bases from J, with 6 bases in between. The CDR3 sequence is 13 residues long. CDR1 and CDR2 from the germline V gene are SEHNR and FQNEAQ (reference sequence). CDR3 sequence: CASSPGGANVLTF. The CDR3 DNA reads TGTGCCAGCAGCCCCGGGGGGGCCAACGTCCTGACTTTC.

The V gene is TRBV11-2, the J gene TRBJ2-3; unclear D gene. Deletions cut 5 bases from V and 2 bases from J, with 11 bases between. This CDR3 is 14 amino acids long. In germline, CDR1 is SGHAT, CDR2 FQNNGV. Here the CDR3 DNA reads TGTGCCAGCAGCAACGCTCCAGACACAGATACGCAGTATTTT. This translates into CASSNAPDTDTQYF.

The CDR3 DNA is TGTGCCAGCACCCCAACTCCCTCGAGCTATGGCTACACCTTC. Its translation is CASTPTPSSYGYTF. J is TRBJ1-2 and V is TRBV9, with unresolved D. V was shortened by 6 bases and J by 4 bases, with 16 bases between the two germline ends. Germline V gene lookup returns CDR1 SGDLS and CDR2 YYNGEE. The CDR3 covers 14 residues.

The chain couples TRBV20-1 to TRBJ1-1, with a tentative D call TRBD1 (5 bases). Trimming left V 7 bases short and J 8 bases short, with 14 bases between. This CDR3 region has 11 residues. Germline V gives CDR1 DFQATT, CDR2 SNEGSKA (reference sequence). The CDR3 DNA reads TGCAGTGTTCGGCAGGGCCCCGAAGCTTTCTTT. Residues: CSVRQGPEAFF.

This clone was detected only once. Written as DNA, the CDR3 is TGTGCCAGCAGCCAAGTAGCGGGGGGGGGAAATGAGCAGTTCTTC. Protein sequence: CASSQVAGGGNEQFF. The V and J genes are TRBV4-2 and TRBJ2-1; the match to TRBD2 covers 11 bases. Per the germline V gene, CDR1 is LGHNA and CDR2 is YNFKEQ. The CDR3 is 15 residues long. V was clipped by 1 base and J by 7 bases; unmatched bases: 3.

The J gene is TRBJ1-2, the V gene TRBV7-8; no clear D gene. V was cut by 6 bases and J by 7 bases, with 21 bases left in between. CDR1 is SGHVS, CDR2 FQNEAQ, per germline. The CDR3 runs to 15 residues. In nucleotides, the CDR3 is TGTGCCAGCAGTCCCCAGGTGTTCGGCGCCCGTGGCTACACCTTC. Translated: CASSPQVFGARGYTF.

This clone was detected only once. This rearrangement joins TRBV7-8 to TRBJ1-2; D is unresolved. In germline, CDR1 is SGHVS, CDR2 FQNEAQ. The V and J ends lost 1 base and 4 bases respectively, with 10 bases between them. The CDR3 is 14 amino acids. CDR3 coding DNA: TGTGCCAGCAGCTTAGGGGCAGCCTTCTATGGCTACACCTTC. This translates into CASSLGAAFYGYTF.

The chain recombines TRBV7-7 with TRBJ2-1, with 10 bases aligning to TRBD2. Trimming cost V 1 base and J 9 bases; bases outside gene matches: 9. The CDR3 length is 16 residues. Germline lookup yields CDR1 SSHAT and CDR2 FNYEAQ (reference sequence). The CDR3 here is CASSLERAGGQAEQFF. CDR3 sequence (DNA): TGTGCCAGCAGCTTAGAAAGAGCGGGGGGGCAGGCTGAGCAGTTCTTC.

Written as DNA, the CDR3 is TGTGCCAGCAGTGAGCAGGGTTATCTCTCCTACGAGCAGTACTTC. It specifies CASSEQGYLSYEQYF. The chain combines TRBV6-1 with TRBJ2-7, with D possibly TRBD1 on 5 matching bases. CDR3 length: 15 amino acids. CDR1 and CDR2 from the germline V gene are MNHNS and SASEGT. V lost 3 bases, J lost 0 bases, and 12 bases lay in between.

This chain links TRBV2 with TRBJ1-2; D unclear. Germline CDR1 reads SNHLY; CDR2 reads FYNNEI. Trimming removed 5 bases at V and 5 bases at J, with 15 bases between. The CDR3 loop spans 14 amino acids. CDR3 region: CASSLAPSGYGYTF. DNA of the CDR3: TGTGCCAGCAGTCTAGCGCCCTCGGGGTATGGCTACACCTTC.

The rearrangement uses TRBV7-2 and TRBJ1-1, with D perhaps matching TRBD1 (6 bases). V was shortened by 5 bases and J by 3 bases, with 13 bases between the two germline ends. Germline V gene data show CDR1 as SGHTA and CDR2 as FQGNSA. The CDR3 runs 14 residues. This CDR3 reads CASSQKGGDTEAFF. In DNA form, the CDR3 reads TGTGCCAGCAGCCAAAAAGGGGGGGACACTGAAGCTTTCTTT. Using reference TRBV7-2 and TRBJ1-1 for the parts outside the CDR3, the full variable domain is GAGVSQSPSNKVTEKGKDVELRCDPISGHTALYWYRQSLGQGLEFLIYFQGNSAPDKSGLPSDRFSAERTGGSVSTLTIQRTQQEDSAVYLCASSQKGGDTEAFFGQGTRLTVV.

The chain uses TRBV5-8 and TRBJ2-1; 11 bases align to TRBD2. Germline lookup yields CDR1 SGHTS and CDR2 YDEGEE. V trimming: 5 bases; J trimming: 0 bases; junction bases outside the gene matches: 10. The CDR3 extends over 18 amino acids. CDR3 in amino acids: CASRPGLAGGDSYNEQFF. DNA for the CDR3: TGTGCCAGCAGACCCGGGCTAGCGGGGGGCGACTCCTACAATGAGCAGTTCTTC.

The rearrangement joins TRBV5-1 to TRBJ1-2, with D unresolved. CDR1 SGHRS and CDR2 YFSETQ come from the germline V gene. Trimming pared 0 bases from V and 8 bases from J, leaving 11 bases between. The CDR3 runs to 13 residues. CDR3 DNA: TGCGCCAGCAGCTTGGATGCGGGAAGCGGCTACACCTTC. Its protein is CASSLDAGSGYTF.

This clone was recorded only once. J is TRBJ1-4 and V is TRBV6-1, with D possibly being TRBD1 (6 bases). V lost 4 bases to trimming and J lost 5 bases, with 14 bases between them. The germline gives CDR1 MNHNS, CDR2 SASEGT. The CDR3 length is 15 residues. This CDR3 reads CASSVSQGSNEKLFF. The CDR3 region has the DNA TGTGCCAGCAGTGTGAGTCAGGGGTCAAATGAAAAACTGTTTTTT.

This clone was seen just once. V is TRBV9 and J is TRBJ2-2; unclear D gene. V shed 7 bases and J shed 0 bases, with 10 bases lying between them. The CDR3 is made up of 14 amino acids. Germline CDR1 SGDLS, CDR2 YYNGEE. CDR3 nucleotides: TGTGCCAGCGCCTCAGGTCCGAACACCGGGGAGCTGTTTTTT. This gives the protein CASASGPNTGELFF.

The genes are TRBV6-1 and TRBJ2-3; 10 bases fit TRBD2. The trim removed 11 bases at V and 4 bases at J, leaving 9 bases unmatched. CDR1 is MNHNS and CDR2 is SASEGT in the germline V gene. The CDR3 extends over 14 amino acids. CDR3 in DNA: TGTGCCGCCCCGGCTAGCGGGGGTTCAGATACGCAGTATTTT. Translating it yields CAAPASGGSDTQYF.

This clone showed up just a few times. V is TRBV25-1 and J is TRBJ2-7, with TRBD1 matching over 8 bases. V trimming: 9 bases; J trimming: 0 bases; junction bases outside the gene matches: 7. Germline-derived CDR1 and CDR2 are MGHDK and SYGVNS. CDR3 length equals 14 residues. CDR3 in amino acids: CASQGTGNSYEQYF. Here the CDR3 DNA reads TGTGCCAGTCAAGGGACAGGTAACTCCTACGAGCAGTACTTC.

The CDR3 sequence is CASSSADRASGEQYF. CDR3 nucleotides: TGTGCCAGCAGTAGTGCCGACAGGGCCTCGGGTGAGCAGTACTTC. The chain carries TRBV28 and TRBJ2-7, with 7 bases that match TRBD1. Germline V CDR1 and CDR2: MDHEN, SYDVKM. V was pared by 5 bases and J by 7 bases, with 14 bases of the junction left unmatched. There are 15 residues in the CDR3.

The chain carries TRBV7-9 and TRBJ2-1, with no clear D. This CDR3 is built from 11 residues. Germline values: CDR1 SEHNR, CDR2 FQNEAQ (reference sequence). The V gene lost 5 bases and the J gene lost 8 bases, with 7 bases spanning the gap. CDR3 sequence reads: CASSRVYEQFF. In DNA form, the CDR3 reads TGTGCCAGCAGCCGGGTCTATGAGCAGTTCTTC.